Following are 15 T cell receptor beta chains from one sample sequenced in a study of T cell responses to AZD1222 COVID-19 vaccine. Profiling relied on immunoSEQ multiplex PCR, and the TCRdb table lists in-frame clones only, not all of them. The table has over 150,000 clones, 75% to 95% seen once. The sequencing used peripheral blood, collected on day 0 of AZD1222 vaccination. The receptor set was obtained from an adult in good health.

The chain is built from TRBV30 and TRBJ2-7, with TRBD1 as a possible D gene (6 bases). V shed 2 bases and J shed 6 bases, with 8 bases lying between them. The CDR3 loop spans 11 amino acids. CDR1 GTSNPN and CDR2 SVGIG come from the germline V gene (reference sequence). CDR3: CAWSTGIEQYF. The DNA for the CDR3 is TGTGCCTGGAGTACAGGGATCGAGCAGTACTTC.

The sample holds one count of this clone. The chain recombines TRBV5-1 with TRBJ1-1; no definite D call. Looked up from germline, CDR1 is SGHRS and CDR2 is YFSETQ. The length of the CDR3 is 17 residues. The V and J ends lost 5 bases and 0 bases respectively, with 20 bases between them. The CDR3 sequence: CASREGVLALMNTEAFF. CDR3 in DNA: TGCGCCAGCAGGGAGGGAGTGCTAGCCCTCATGAACACTGAAGCTTTCTTT.

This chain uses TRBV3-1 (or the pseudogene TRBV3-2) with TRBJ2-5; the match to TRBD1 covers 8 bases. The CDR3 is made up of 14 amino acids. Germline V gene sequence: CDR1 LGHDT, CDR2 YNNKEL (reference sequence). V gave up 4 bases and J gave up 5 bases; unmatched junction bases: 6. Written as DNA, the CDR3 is TGTGCCAGCAGCCGGACAGGGCGGTACGAGACCCAGTACTTC. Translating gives CASSRTGRYETQYF.

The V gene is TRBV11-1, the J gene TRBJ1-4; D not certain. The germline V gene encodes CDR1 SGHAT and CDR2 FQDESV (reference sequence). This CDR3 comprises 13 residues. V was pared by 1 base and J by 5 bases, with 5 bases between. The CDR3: CASSLVSNEKLFF. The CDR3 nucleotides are TGTGCCAGCAGCTTAGTGTCGAATGAAAAACTGTTTTTT.

The CDR3 spells CASSIRDFNQPQHF. The CDR3 DNA sequence: TGTGCCAGTAGTATCCGGGACTTCAATCAGCCCCAGCATTTT. The chain combines TRBV19 with TRBJ1-5; maybe TRBD1 (5 bases). V lost 3 bases, J lost 3 bases, and 9 bases lay in between. CDR3 length: 14 residues. CDR1 is LNHDA and CDR2 is SQIVND in the germline V gene (reference sequence).

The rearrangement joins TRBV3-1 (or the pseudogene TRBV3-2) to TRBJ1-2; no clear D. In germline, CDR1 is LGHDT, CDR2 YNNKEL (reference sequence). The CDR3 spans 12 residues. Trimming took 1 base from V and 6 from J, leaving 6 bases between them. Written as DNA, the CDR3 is TGTGCCAGCAGCCAAGCGAGGGATGGCTACACCTTC. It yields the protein CASSQARDGYTF.

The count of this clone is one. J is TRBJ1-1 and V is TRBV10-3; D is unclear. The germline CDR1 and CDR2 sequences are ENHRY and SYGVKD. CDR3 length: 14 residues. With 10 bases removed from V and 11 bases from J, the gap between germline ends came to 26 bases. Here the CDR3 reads CATLPTSRERVAFF. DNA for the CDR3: TGTGCCACCCTGCCCACCTCCCGGGAGAGGGTCGCTTTCTTT.

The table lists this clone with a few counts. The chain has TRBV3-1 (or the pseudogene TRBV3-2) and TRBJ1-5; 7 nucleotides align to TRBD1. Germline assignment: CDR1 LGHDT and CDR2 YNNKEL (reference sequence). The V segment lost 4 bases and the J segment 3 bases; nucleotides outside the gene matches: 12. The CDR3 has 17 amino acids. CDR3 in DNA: TGTGCCAGCAGCCTCACTTGGGACAGCTTACCCAATCAGCCCCAGCATTTT. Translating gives CASSLTWDSLPNQPQHF.

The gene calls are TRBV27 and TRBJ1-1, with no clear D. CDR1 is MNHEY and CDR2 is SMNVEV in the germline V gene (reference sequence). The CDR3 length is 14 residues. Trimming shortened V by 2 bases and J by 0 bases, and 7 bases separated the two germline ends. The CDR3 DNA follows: TGTGCCAGCAGTTTAGGGCTTATGAACACTGAAGCTTTCTTT. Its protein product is CASSLGLMNTEAFF.

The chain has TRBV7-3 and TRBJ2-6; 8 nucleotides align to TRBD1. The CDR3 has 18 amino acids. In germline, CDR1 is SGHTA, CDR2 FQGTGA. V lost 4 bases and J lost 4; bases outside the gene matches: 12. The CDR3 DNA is TGTGCCAGCAGCTCTACAGGGGGGCCTATAGTAGGGGCCAACGTCCTGACTTTC. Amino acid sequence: CASSSTGGPIVGANVLTF.

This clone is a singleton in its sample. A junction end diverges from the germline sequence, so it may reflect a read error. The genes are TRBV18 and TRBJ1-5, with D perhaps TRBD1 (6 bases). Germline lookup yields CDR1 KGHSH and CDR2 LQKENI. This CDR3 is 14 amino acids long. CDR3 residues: CASSPQGLNQPQHF. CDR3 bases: TGTGCCAGCTCGCCACAGGGCCTCAATCAGCCCCAGCATTTT.

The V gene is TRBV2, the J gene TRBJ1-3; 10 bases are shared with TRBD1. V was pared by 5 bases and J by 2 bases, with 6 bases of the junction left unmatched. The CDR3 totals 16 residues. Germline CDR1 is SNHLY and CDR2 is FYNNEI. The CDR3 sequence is CASSIGDRGAGNTIYF. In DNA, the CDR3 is TGTGCCAGCAGTATTGGGGACAGGGGAGCTGGAAACACCATATATTTT.

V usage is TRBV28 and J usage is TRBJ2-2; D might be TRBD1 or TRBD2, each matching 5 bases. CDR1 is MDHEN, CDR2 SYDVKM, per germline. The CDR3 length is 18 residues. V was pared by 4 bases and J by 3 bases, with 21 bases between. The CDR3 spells CASSSPLRRDGDTGELFF. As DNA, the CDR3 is TGTGCCAGCAGTTCCCCCCTACGACGGGACGGGGACACCGGGGAGCTGTTTTTT.

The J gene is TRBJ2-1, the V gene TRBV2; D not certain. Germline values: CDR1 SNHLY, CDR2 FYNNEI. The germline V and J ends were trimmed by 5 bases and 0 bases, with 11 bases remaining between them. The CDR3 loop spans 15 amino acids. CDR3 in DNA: TGTGCCAGCAGTTCCTCTATGAGCTCCTACAATGAGCAGTTCTTC. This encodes CASSSSMSSYNEQFF. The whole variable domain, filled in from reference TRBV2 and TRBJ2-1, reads EPEVTQTPSHQVTQMGQEVILRCVPISNHLYFYWYRQILGQKVEFLVSFYNNEISEKSEIFDDQFSVERPDGSNFTLKIRSTKLEDSAMYFCASSSSMSSYNEQFFGPGTRLTVL.

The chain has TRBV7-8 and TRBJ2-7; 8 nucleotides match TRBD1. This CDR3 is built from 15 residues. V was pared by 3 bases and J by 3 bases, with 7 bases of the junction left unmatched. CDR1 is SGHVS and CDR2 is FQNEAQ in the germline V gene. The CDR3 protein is CASSFPWTGSYEQYF. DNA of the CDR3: TGTGCCAGCAGCTTTCCATGGACAGGGAGCTACGAGCAGTACTTC.